This TCR beta chain stems from a study of blood T cells in healthy people across ages. A second PCR, run for roughly 7 to 11 cycles, used a sample-barcoded 5' primer plus a J-beta primer mix. A single record per CDR3 protein comes from TCRdb applying MiXCR to the 5' RACE reads. Among more than 900,000 distinct CDR3 sequences, around 25% were seen once, and the ten largest hold about 0.72%. There are a few counts of this clonotype. Germline CDR1 reads LGHDT; CDR2 reads YNNKEL (reference sequence). CDR3 length equals 15 residues. V was clipped by 0 bases and J by 5 bases, with 13 bases between them. These data also formed part of another study, on T cells of mothers and their children.

The sample taken for sequencing was blood. This chain joins TRBV3-1 and TRBJ1-1, with D hard to call. This TCR came from a girl aged 2 to 9 in good health. CDR3 loop: CASSQDLGAYTEAFF. CDR3 nucleotides: TGTGCCAGCAGCCAAGATCTGGGCGCCTATACTGAAGCTTTCTTT.